These T cell receptor beta chains were read from a single sample in a study of identical twins. TCRdb independently ran MiXCR on the 5' RACE reads; one entry per CDR3 protein. The sample shows 700,000 to 950,000 distinct CDR3 sequences, 9% to 15% of them seen only once. The same data also contributed to another study, on yellow fever vaccine responses in identical twins.

Sequencing was done on a sample of PBMCs. The receptor source for this set is a young woman in good health. Both conserved end residues are part of each CDR3. The D gene is left open where the match is weak. Only part of the rows carry a size: once, few, many, or a class if the clone is expanded.

>14|TRBJ2-7|TRBV12-3/TRBV12-4|.|TRBD1
TGTGCCAGCAGTTTGGACAGGTTGGTCCTCGAGCAGTACTTC
CASSLDRLVLEQYF
>13|TRBJ2-7|TRBV15|few|.
TGTGCCACCAGCAGACACACGGCCTACGAGCAGTACTTC
CATSRHTAYEQYF
>13|TRBJ2-1|TRBV4-2|.|.
TGTGCCAGCAGCCAAGATTGGTACAATGAGCAGTTCTTC
CASSQDWYNEQFF
>12|TRBJ2-1|TRBV7-8|few|.
TGTGCCAGCAGCTTCAGGGGCGCTGAGCAGTTCTTC
CASSFRGAEQFF
>18|TRBJ2-7|TRBV12-3/TRBV12-4|once|.
TGTACCAGCAGCCACGCTCAAAGGGGGCTAGCGGTAAGCTACGAGCAGTACTTC
CTSSHAQRGLAVSYEQYF
>16|TRBJ2-2|TRBV11-2|few|.
TGTGCCAGCAGCTTAGTCTATATTACGAACACCGGGGAGCTGTTTTTT
CASSLVYITNTGELFF
>13|TRBJ1-1|TRBV18|few|.
TGTGCCAGCTCACAGCGAATGAACACTGAAGCTTTCTTT
CASSQRMNTEAFF
>15|TRBJ2-1|TRBV20-1|.|.
TGCAGTGCTAGAGGTTGGGGACTGAACAACAATGAGCAGTTCTTC
CSARGWGLNNNEQFF
>13|TRBJ1-5|TRBV6-6|.|.
TGTGCCAGCAGTTATGAGGGTTATCAGCCCCAGCATTTT
CASSYEGYQPQHF
>16|TRBJ2-3|TRBV6-2/TRBV6-3|.|TRBD2
TGTGCCAGCAGACCAAGTGGGCGGGGGAACACAGATACGCAGTATTTT
CASRPSGRGNTDTQYF
>12|TRBJ1-2|TRBV12-3/TRBV12-4|.|.
TGTGCCAGCAAATTTTCTAACTATGGCTACACCTTC
CASKFSNYGYTF
>15|TRBJ2-4|TRBV20-1|few|TRBD1
TGCAGTGCTAGAGATTCGGACAGGGGACGGGACATTCAGTACTTC
CSARDSDRGRDIQYF
>14|TRBJ2-1|TRBV14|.|TRBD2
TGTGCCAGATTAATACTAGCGGGGGGAAATGAGCAGTTCTTC
CARLILAGGNEQFF
>13|TRBJ2-5|TRBV12-3/TRBV12-4|many|.
TGTGCCAGCAGTTTTGGGGGAGAAGAGACCCAGTACTTC
CASSFGGEETQYF
>15|TRBJ2-1|TRBV6-1|.|TRBD2
TGTGCCAGCAGTGCACTAGCGGGAGTAACCGATGAGCAGTTCTTC
CASSALAGVTDEQFF
>16|TRBJ2-2|TRBV7-9|few|TRBD1
TGTGCCAGCAGCTTAGATTGGGACAGGTCGGCCGGGGAGCTGTTTTTT
CASSLDWDRSAGELFF
>13|TRBJ1-1|TRBV29-1|few|.
TGCAGCGTTGAAGCTGGGTTCGTCTCTGAAGCTTTCTTT
CSVEAGFVSEAFF
>15|TRBJ1-5|TRBV20-1|many|.
TGCAGTGCTAGAGTGGGGGGGAATAGCAATCAGCCCCAGCATTTT
CSARVGGNSNQPQHF
>18|TRBJ2-3|TRBV11-1|.|TRBD2
TGTGCCAGCAGCTTAGCGAAAATGAGAGCGGGAGGTGGAGATACGCAGTATTTT
CASSLAKMRAGGGDTQYF
>14|TRBJ1-2|TRBV21-1|many|.
TGTGCCAGCAGCTTATCCGAGGGCTACTATGGCTACACCTTC
CASSLSEGYYGYTF
>17|TRBJ2-2|TRBV2|few|TRBD1
TGTGCCAGCAGTGGTTATACGGGACAGGGATATACCGGGGAGCTGTTTTTT
CASSGYTGQGYTGELFF
>14|TRBJ1-4|TRBV12-3/TRBV12-4|many|.
TGTGCCAGCAGTAGTACGTACCGCCTTGAAAAACTGTTTTTT
CASSSTYRLEKLFF
>13|TRBJ2-3|TRBV12-3/TRBV12-4|many|.
TGTGCCAGCAGCCAGAACAGGGCAGATACGCAGTATTTT
CASSQNRADTQYF
>15|TRBJ2-3|TRBV24-1|.|.
TGTGCCACCAGTGATTGGACAAGCAGTCCAGATACGCAGTATTTT
CATSDWTSSPDTQYF
>12|TRBJ1-1|TRBV29-1|many|.
TGCAGCGTTGACAGGGGCAACACTGAAGCTTTCTTT
CSVDRGNTEAFF
>15|TRBJ1-3|TRBV2|few|.
TGTGCCAGCGTCGGGAGTGCTTTCTCTGGAAACACCATATATTTT
CASVGSAFSGNTIYF
>15|TRBJ1-2|TRBV3-1|few|.
TGTGCCAGCAGCCATGGGGGGGGGCTCCCCTATGGCTACACCTTC
CASSHGGGLPYGYTF
>15|TRBJ2-7|TRBV5-1|few|TRBD2
TGCGCCAGCACCCCGGGGGGGACAACTACCTACGAGCAGTACTTC
CASTPGGTTTYEQYF
>13|TRBJ2-2|TRBV12-3/TRBV12-4|.|.
TGTGCCAGCAGTCGTCGGGAGACCGGGGAGCTGTTTTTT
CASSRRETGELFF
>14|TRBJ1-5|TRBV7-8|many|.
TGTGCCAGCAGCTTATTCGGGGCGCATCAGCCCCAGCATTTT
CASSLFGAHQPQHF
>14|TRBJ2-3|TRBV7-9|.|.
TGTGCCAGCAGCTTAGGGCAAGATAGAGATACGCAGTATTTT
CASSLGQDRDTQYF
>16|TRBJ2-1|TRBV4-2|.|.
TGTGCCAGCAGCCAAGATGAGAAACCTCCGGGGAATGAGCAGTTCTTC
CASSQDEKPPGNEQFF
>16|TRBJ2-1|TRBV20-1|few|TRBD2
TGCAGTGCTGGTCCTATAAGGACTAGCGGGGTTAATGAGCAGTTCTTC
CSAGPIRTSGVNEQFF
>17|TRBJ2-5|TRBV4-2|few|TRBD2
TGTGCCAGCAGCCAAGTTCTAGCGGGAGGGCCGGGGGAGACCCAGTACTTC
CASSQVLAGGPGETQYF
>16|TRBJ2-2|TRBV12-3/TRBV12-4|many|.
TGTGCCAGCAGTCCCAGGCCAGCGCAGAACACCGGGGAGCTGTTTTTT
CASSPRPAQNTGELFF
>17|TRBJ2-7|TRBV4-1|many|.
TGCGCCAGCAGCCAAGATGGAAGCTATTTCTCCTCCTACGAGCAGTACTTC
CASSQDGSYFSSYEQYF
>15|TRBJ2-2|TRBV12-3/TRBV12-4|.|.
TGTGCCAGCAGTTTAGCCCCCCACGGCACCGGGGAGCTGTTTTTT
CASSLAPHGTGELFF
>13|TRBJ1-5|TRBV6-1|few|.
TGTGCCAGCGCCAGGGGCGACAATCAGCCCCAGCATTTT
CASARGDNQPQHF
>13|TRBJ1-2|TRBV6-1|.|.
TGTGCCAGCAGTGAAACATCAGAGTATGGCTACACCTTC
CASSETSEYGYTF
>16|TRBJ2-7|TRBV5-1|few|.
TGCGCCAGCACCCCCGGGTCTGTCCTTCTTTCCTACGAGCAGTACTTC
CASTPGSVLLSYEQYF
>14|TRBJ2-1|TRBV7-9|few|.
TGTGCCAGCAGCTCCCCGGGCAATCCCTATGAGCAGTTCTTC
CASSSPGNPYEQFF
>17|TRBJ2-1|TRBV19|.|.
TGTGCCAGTAGTCCTAATAGACTAGGAGTGGTCTACAATGAGCAGTTCTTC
CASSPNRLGVVYNEQFF
>15|TRBJ1-1|TRBV5-1|few|.
TGCGCCAGCAGCTTGGCTATCGCCATGAACACTGAAGCTTTCTTT
CASSLAIAMNTEAFF
>13|TRBJ2-7|TRBV27|few|TRBD1
TGTGCCAGCAGTTTAGGTAGGGGGCGTGAGCAGTACTTC
CASSLGRGREQYF
>16|TRBJ2-2|TRBV15|.|TRBD2
TGTGCCACCAGCAGAGTTGATAGCGGGCCCACCGGGGAGCTGTTTTTT
CATSRVDSGPTGELFF
>14|TRBJ2-5|TRBV12-3/TRBV12-4|.|.
TGTGCCAGCAGTTTATGGGGATTGGTGGAGACCCAGTACTTC
CASSLWGLVETQYF
>14|TRBJ1-4|TRBV27|few|.
TGTGCCAGCACCCCGGGGAGGGGAGGAGAAAAACTGTTTTTT
CASTPGRGGEKLFF
>15|TRBJ2-1|TRBV3-1|few|TRBD2
TGTGCCAGCAGCCAGTCCGGGACTAGCGGAAGTGAGCAGTTCTTC
CASSQSGTSGSEQFF